A selection of T cell receptor beta chains follows, all from one sample in a study of blood T cells in healthy people across ages. TCRdb analysed the 5' RACE reads with MiXCR anew, one entry per CDR3 protein. The repertoire holds 1.5 million to 2 million distinct CDR3 sequences, with around 48% as singletons. Specimen: blood. These receptors were collected from a woman aged 35 to 49 in good health. The CDR3 runs from the conserved cysteine through the conserved F or W. A D gene is named only where the DNA matches it firmly. The size entry is marked missing in some rows and otherwise reads once, few, many or a size class.

D: NA; J: TRBJ2-3; size: NA; V: TRBV4-1; DNA: TGCGCCAGCAGCCAGACCGAAGGGGGAGATACGCAGTATTTT; CDR3: CASSQTEGGDTQYF
D: TRBD1; J: TRBJ1-2; size: NA; V: TRBV6-5; DNA: TGTGCCAGCAGCGGGACAGGGGTTTACTATGGCTACACCTTC; CDR3: CASSGTGVYYGYTF
D: NA; J: TRBJ2-7; size: few; V: TRBV29-1; DNA: TGCAGCGTTGAAGTCCCCGGCAGCCGCGAGCAGTACTTC; CDR3: CSVEVPGSREQYF
D: TRBD1; J: TRBJ2-7; size: NA; V: TRBV7-6; DNA: TGTGCCAGCAGCTTAGGTTCCCCACAGGGGTTCTACAATGAGCAGTACTTC; CDR3: CASSLGSPQGFYNEQYF
D: NA; J: TRBJ1-2; size: many; V: TRBV28; DNA: TGTGCCAGCAGCTTTAGAACAGCTTATGGCTACACCTTC; CDR3: CASSFRTAYGYTF
D: NA; J: TRBJ2-5; size: NA; V: TRBV5-1; DNA: TGCGCCAGCAGGAGTTCGGGGGTTGAGGAGACCCAGTACTTC; CDR3: CASRSSGVEETQYF
D: NA; J: TRBJ2-1; size: NA; V: TRBV7-2; DNA: TGTGCCAGCAGCTTAGGGGGACCGGGTCTGAATGAGCAGTTCTTC; CDR3: CASSLGGPGLNEQFF
D: TRBD1; J: TRBJ2-3; size: NA; V: TRBV20-1; DNA: TGCAGCGCCCCGCCAAGGGGGCGGGCAGATACGCAGTATTTT; CDR3: CSAPPRGRADTQYF
D: NA; J: TRBJ2-3; size: few; V: TRBV7-2; DNA: TGTGCCAGCAGCGACGACAGTTCTTCAACAGATACGCAGTATTTT; CDR3: CASSDDSSSTDTQYF
D: NA; J: TRBJ2-1; size: NA; V: TRBV10-3; DNA: TGTGCCATCAATCTCAGACAGGGGTCGGGGGGTGAGCAGTTCTTC; CDR3: CAINLRQGSGGEQFF
D: TRBD1; J: TRBJ1-5; size: NA; V: TRBV6-2/TRBV6-3; DNA: TGTGCCAGCAGTTGGGGGACAGGCCAATTCCAGCATTTT; CDR3: CASSWGTGQFQHF
D: NA; J: TRBJ2-5; size: NA; V: TRBV10-3; DNA: TGTGCCATCAGTGATTTTAGACGGGGGGCATACCAAGAGACCCAGTACTTC; CDR3: CAISDFRRGAYQETQYF
D: NA; J: TRBJ2-1; size: few; V: TRBV5-1; DNA: TGCGCCAGCAGCCCGGACCCAGGACTGAGTGAGCAGTTCTTC; CDR3: CASSPDPGLSEQFF
D: NA; J: TRBJ2-3; size: NA; V: TRBV4-1; DNA: TGCGCCAGCAGCCAATTAGCCTCGGGATACACAGATGCGCAGTATTTT; CDR3: CASSQLASGYTDAQYF